This T cell receptor beta chain originates from a study of identical twins' blood T cells. General study results and limits: Even for out-of-frame TCRbeta, twins reportedly shared V gene usage much more than unrelated donors.

Germline-derived CDR1 and CDR2 are GTSNPN and SVGIG (reference sequence). The CDR3 has 15 residues. The V and J ends lost 0 bases and 0 bases respectively, with 9 bases between them. TCRdb called the 5' RACE reads again in MiXCR, with one record for every CDR3 protein. The sample lists fewer than 450,000 distinct CDR3 sequences; about 28% were seen once. Reared together, all three twin pairs probably met the same infectious agents and vaccines. Points on this clonotype: Its antigen is undetermined.

The sequence derives from a woman aged 18-49 years in good health. This rearrangement joins TRBV30 to TRBJ1-5; D gene uncertain. What was sequenced was PBMCs. CDR3 in amino acids: CAWSVGSNSNQPQHF. CDR3 coding DNA: TGTGCCTGGAGTGTAGGCTCAAATAGCAATCAGCCCCAGCATTTT.